This T cell receptor beta chain emerged from a study of blood T cell repertoires in COVID-19. About the research overall: The United States, Italy and Spain provided the acute and convalescent COVID-19 samples.

Original processing methods: It was from reference gene primer amplification that nucleated cell counts were estimated. TCRdb's copy holds only in-frame clones and misses some; the assay was immunoSEQ multiplex PCR. V and J calls and clone size come straight from that table; D and trimming were deduced from the DNA. The sample lists some 180,000 clones; 85% were seen once. The CDR3 runs to 14 residues. Trimming at V came to 7 bases and at J to 4 bases, leaving 6 bases not matched to a gene. Germline CDR1 SGHTA, CDR2 FQGNSA. This clonotype was obtained from a woman aged 55-69 years with acute or convalescent COVID-19. The V and J genes are TRBV7-2 and TRBJ2-2; 7 bases are a match to TRBD2. Specimen: peripheral blood. The CDR3 coding sequence is TGTGCCAGCAAGGCGGGAGTAGGCACCGGGGAGCTGTTTTTT. It yields the protein CASKAGVGTGELFF.